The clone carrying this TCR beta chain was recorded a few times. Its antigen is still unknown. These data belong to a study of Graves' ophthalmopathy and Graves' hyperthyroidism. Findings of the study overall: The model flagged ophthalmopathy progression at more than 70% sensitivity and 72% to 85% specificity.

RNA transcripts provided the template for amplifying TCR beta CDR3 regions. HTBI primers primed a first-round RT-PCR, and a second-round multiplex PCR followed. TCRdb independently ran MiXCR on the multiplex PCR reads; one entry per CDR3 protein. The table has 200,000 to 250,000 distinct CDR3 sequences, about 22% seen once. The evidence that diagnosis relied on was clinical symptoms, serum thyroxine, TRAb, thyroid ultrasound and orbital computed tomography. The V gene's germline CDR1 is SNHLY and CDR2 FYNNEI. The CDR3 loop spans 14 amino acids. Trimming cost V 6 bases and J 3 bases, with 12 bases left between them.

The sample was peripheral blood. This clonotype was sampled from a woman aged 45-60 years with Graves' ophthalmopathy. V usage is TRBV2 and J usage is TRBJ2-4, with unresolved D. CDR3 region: CASRTWVGKNIQYF. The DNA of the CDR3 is TGTGCCAGCAGGACGTGGGTTGGCAAAAACATTCAGTACTTC.